This T cell receptor (beta chain) appears in the sequencing data of a study of blood T cells in healthy people across ages. CDR1 and CDR2 (germline): KGHDR, SFDVKD. The CDR3 loop spans 16 amino acids. Trimming removed 0 bases from V and 5 bases from J; junction bases left unmatched: 4. The authors ran a second PCR of roughly 6 to 11 cycles using a sample-barcoded 5' primer and a J-beta primer mix. TCRdb re-called the 5' RACE reads through MiXCR, storing one row per CDR3 protein. Counted here are 1.5 million to 2 million distinct CDR3 sequences, about 35% occurring once; the ten biggest clones make up 11%. This clonotype was seen more than once but under ten times.

Material: blood. This sequence originates from a woman younger than 45 in good health. The chain recombines TRBV24-1 with TRBJ2-1; 9 nucleotides align to TRBD1. CDR3 DNA sequence: TGTGCCACCAGTGATTTGAACAGGGGGCAGAACAATGAGCAGTTCTTC. It specifies CATSDLNRGQNNEQFF.